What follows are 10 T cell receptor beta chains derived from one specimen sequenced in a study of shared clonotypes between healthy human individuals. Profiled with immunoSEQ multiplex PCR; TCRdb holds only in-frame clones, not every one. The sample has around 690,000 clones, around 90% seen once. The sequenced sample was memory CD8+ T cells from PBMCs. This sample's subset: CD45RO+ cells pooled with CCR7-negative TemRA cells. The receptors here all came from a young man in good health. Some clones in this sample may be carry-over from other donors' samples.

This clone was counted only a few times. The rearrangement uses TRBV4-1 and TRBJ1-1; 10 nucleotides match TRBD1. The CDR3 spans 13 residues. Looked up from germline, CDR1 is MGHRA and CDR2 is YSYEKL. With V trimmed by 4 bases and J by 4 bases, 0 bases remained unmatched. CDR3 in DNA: TGCGCCAGCAGCCGGACAGGGGGCACTGAAGCTTTCTTT. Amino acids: CASSRTGGTEAFF.

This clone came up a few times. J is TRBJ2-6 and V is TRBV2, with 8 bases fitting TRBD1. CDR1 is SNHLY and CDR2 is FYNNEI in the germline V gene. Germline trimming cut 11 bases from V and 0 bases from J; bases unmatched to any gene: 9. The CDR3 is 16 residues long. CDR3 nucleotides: TGTGCCGGACTGCAGGGGGCTTTCTCTGGGGCCAACGTCCTGACTTTC. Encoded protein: CAGLQGAFSGANVLTF.

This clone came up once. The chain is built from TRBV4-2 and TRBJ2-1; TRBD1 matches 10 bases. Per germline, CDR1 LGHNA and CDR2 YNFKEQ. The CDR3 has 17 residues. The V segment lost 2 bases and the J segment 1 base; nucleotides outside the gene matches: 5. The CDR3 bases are TGTGCCAGCAGCCAACATCCGGGACAGGGGTCCTACAATGAGCAGTTCTTC. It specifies CASSQHPGQGSYNEQFF.

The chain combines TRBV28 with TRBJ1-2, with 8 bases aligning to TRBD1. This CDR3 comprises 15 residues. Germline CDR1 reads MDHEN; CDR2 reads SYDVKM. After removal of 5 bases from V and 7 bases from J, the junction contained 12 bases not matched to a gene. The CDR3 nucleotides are TGTGCCAGCAGTCCCAGGACAGGGCCTTCAGGTGGCTACACCTTC. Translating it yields CASSPRTGPSGGYTF.

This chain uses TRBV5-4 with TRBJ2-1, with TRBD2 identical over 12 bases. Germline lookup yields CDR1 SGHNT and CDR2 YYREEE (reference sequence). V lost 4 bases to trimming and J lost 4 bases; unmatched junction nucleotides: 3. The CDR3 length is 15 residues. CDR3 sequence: CASSIGLAGYNEQFF. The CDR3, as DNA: TGTGCCAGCAGCATTGGACTAGCGGGATACAATGAGCAGTTCTTC.

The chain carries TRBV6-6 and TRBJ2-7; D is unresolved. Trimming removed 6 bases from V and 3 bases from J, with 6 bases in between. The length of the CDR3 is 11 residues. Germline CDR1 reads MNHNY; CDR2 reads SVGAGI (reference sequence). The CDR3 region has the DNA TGTGCCAGCAGCCTTCTCTACGAGCAGTACTTC. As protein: CASSLLYEQYF.

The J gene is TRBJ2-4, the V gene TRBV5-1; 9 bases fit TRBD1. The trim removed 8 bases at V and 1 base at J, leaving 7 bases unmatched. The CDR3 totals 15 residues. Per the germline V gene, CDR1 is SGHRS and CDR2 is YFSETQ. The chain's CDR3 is CASHRGRRAKNIQYF. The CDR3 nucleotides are TGCGCCAGTCACAGGGGGCGGAGGGCCAAAAACATTCAGTACTTC.

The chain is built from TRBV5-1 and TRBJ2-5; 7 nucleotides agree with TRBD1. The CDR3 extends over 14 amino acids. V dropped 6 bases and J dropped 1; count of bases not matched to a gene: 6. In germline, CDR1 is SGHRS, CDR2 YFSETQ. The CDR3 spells CASTSRDSQETQYF. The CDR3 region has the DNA TGCGCCAGCACCTCTAGGGACAGCCAAGAGACCCAGTACTTC. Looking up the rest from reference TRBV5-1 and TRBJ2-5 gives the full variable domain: KAGVTQTPRYLIKTRGQQVTLSCSPISGHRSVSWYQQTPGQGLQFLFEYFSETQRNKGNFPGRFSGRQFSNSRSEMNVSTLELGDSALYLCASTSRDSQETQYFGPGTRLLVL.

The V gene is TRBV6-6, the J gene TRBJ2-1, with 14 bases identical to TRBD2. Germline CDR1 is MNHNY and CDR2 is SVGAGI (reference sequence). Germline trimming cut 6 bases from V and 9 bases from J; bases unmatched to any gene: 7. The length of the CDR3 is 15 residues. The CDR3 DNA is TGTGCCAGCAGCCGACTAGCGGGAGGGCGTGGTGAGCAGTTCTTC. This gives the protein CASSRLAGGRGEQFF.

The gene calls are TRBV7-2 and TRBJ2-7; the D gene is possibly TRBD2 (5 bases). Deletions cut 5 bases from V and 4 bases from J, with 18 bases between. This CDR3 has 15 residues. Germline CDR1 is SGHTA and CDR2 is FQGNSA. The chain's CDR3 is CASSPTLFGIYEQYF. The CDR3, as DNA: TGTGCCAGCAGCCCCACTTTATTCGGGATATACGAGCAGTACTTC.